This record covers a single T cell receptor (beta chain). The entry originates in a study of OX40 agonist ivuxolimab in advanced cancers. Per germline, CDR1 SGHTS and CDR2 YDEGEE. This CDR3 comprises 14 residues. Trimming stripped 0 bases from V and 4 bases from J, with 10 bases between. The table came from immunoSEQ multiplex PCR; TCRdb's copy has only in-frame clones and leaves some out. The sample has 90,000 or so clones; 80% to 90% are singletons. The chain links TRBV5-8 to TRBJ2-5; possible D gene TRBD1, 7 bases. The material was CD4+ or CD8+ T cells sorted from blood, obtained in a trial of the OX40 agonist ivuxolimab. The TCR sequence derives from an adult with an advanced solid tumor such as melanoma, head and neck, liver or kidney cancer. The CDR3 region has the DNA TGTGCCAGCAGCTTGGGGCAGGGGGGAGAGACCCAGTACTTC. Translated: CASSLGQGGETQYF. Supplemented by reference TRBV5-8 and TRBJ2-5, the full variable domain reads EAGVTQSPTHLIKTRGQQATLRCSPISGHTSVYWYQQALGLGLQFLLWYDEGEERNRGNFPPRFSGRQFPNYSSELNVNALELEDSALYLCASSLGQGGETQYFGPGTRLLVL.